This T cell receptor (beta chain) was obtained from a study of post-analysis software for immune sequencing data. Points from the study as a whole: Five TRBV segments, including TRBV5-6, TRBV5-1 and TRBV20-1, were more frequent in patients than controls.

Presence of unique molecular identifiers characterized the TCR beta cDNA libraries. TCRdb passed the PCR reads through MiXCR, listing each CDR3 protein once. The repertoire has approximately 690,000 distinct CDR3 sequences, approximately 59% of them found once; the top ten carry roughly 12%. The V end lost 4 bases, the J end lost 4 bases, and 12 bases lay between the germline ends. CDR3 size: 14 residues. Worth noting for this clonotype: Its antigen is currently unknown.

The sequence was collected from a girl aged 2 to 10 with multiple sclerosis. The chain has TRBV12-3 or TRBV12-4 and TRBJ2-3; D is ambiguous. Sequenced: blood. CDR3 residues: CASSSPTGPDTQYF. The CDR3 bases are TGTGCCAGCAGTTCCCCGACGGGCCCAGATACGCAGTATTTT.